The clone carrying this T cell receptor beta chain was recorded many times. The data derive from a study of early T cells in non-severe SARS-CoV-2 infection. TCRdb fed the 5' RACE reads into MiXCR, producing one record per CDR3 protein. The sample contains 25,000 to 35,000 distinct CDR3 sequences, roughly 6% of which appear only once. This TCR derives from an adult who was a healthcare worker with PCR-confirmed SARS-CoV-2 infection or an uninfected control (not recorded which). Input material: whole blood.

Here the CDR3 reads CASSLTGGRGYTF. The CDR3 coding sequence is TGTGCCAGCAGTTTAACGGGGGGTCGCGGCTACACCTTC. V gene TRBV28 combines with J gene TRBJ1-2, with a tentative D call TRBD1 (5 bases). The germline gives CDR1 MDHEN, CDR2 SYDVKM. The CDR3 is 13 amino acids. V dropped 2 bases and J dropped 8 bases, with 12 bases sitting between them.